This T cell receptor (beta chain) was observed in a study of human T cells and chemical hapten exposure. This clonotype came up many times. Time point denoted: pre-sensitization, week 0. The treatment is: therapeutic diphenylcyclopropenone sensitization with weekly scalp DPC. TCRdb ran MiXCR on the RACE reads and lists one entry per CDR3 protein. The repertoire holds some 84,000 distinct CDR3 sequences, with roughly 8.5% as singletons. Sequenced here: whole blood, sampled in connection with sensitization to the hapten diphenylcyclopropenone (DPC). This TCR derives from a man aged 35 to 55 with alopecia areata. Some clones in this sample may be carry-over from other donors' samples.

CDR3 region: CASSELGALEAFF. DNA of the CDR3: TGTGCCAGCAGTGAGCTAGGGGCCCTTGAAGCTTTCTTT. The chain combines TRBV2 with TRBJ1-1; D might be TRBD1 (5 bases). There are 13 residues in the CDR3. Trimming removed 3 bases from V and 7 bases from J, with 12 bases in between. The germline V gene encodes CDR1 SNHLY and CDR2 FYNNEI. The full variable domain, completed using reference TRBV2 and TRBJ1-1, is EPEVTQTPSHQVTQMGQEVILRCVPISNHLYFYWYRQILGQKVEFLVSFYNNEISEKSEIFDDQFSVERPDGSNFTLKIRSTKLEDSAMYFCASSELGALEAFFGQGTRLTVV.